This TCR beta chain was obtained from a study of vaccination and CD4 T cells after COVID-19. The V end lost 4 bases, the J end lost 8 bases, and 14 bases lay between the germline ends. Germline CDR1 reads MDHEN; CDR2 reads SYDVKM. The CDR3 spans 13 residues. Turning to this clonotype: The target antigen is unknown.

Treatment specified: approximately 9-day PBMC culture with coronavirus spike peptide pools or control peptides (ViraFEST assay). Cultured CD4+ T-cell DNA underwent Oncomine TCR Beta short-read sequencing. TCRdb ran MiXCR on the PCR reads and lists one entry per CDR3 protein. The sample gives some 9,000 distinct CDR3 sequences, 50% to 70% of which show up once; approximately 35% is in the top ten. The receptor was isolated from a human donor who had recovered from COVID-19. Sequenced: CD4+ T cells from blood, cultured in vitro. The chain is built from TRBV28 and TRBJ1-1; D is perhaps TRBD1 (5 bases). CDR3 sequence (DNA): TGTGCCAGCAGTTGGGGGACTACCCGGGAAGCTTTCTTT. This sequence encodes CASSWGTTREAFF.